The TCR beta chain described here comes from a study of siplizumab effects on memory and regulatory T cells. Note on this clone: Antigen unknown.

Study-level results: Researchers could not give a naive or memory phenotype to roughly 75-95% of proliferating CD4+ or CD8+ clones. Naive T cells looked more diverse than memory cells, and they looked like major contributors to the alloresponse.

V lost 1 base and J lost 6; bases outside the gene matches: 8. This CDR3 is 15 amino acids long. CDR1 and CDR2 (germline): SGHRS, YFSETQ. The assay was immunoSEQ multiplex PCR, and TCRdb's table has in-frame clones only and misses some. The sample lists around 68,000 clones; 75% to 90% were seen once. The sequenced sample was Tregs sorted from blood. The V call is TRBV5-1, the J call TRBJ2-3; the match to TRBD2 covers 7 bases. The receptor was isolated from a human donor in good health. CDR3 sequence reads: CASSLSGGSLDTQYF. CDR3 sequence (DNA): TGCGCCAGCAGCTTGTCGGGAGGATCCCTTGATACGCAGTATTTT.